This TCR beta chain emerged from a study of T cell clusters in autoimmune cytopenias (dated by TCRdb to between 2018 and 2021). As for the study more broadly: TRB sequencing reached a median depth of approximately 56,000 reads per sample and yielded a median of roughly 2,500 distinct TRB clonotypes per sample. In autoimmune cytopenia patients, peripheral blood TRB and IGH repertoires were sequenced during active disease and over treatment follow-up, together with healthy, CLL and autoimmune hepatitis controls. The goal of the study was to find out whether patients with autoimmune cytopenia have a disease-specific immune repertoire signature that could be used as a blood-based biomarker. On the study overall, not on this receptor specifically: In the comparison of secondary cytopenia with CLL, the cluster-lack signature was not observed, apparently because the dominant lymphoma-associated repertoire masked the signature. The T cell clusters were defined only in silico, and the functional role of the clusters still needed to be validated experimentally. Compared with active autoimmune hepatitis patients, healthy donors had almost three times as many exclusive TRB clusters, a finding consistent with an autoimmunity-wide signature. A lack of physiological T cell clusters in primary autoimmune cytopenia patients was suggested by GLIPH, as 51 clusters were found to be exclusive to healthy donors versus roughly 16 exclusive to patients. TRB repertoire shifts, with less even repertoires in secondary cytopenia and CLL, mostly reflected lymphoma bias rather than autoimmunity.

TRB amplification used 200 to 300 ng of peripheral blood genomic DNA, some 38,000 genome equivalents, per sample. In the absence of a count, this clonotype is rated medium-sized (0.01 to 0.1%) from its frequency. Its recognized antigen is unknown. From a lookup of the germline V gene (reference sequence), CDR1 and CDR2 are LNHNV and YYDKDF. Including cysteine and phenylalanine, the CDR3 has 14 amino acids. The DNA is unrecorded. Multiplex PCR with a touch-down protocol amplified TRB rearrangements, with the TRB-A and TRB-B primer pools combined in a single tube. Illumina adapters and sample indices were attached to the amplicons through two consecutive PCR reactions using Phusion HS II polymerase. After gel purification with the NucleoSpin Gel and PCR Clean-up kit, the amplicons were quantified by Qubit and checked for quality on an Agilent 2100 Bioanalyzer. Sequencing of the libraries was done on an Illumina MiSeq with paired-end, single-indexed, 600-cycle runs. In the source study's methods: TRB reads were aligned and assembled with MiXCR version 2.1.12 using the default MiXCR reference library. A clone was defined by each unique CDR3 nucleotide sequence, and the analysis included only productive sequences supported by at least two reads. Alpha-parameterized diversity profiles (alpha 0 to 5), including the Shannon (alpha 1) and Simpson (alpha 2) indices, were computed with an R script to assess repertoire diversity. The tcR package was used to compute combinatorial TRB VJ usage, and cohorts were compared on this usage by principal component analysis with ade4. GLIPH clustering of TCRbeta CDR3s was carried out on cohort pairs matched by age and read depth, and cluster frequencies were compared by Wilcoxon test. TCRdb reanalyzed the reads, keeping one entry per CDR3 protein sequence and omitting DNA. The authors' filters were not applied to this entry. The sample table gives around 7,800 distinct CDR3 sequences. In total, the top ten clones hold 4.5% to 6% of the sample.

Sequenced input: peripheral blood. Rearrangement joined TRBV15 to TRBJ1-2. The clonotype comes from a human donor with an autoimmune cytopenia or autoimmune hepatitis (not recorded which). The CDR3 corresponds to CATSRELEDDGYTF.